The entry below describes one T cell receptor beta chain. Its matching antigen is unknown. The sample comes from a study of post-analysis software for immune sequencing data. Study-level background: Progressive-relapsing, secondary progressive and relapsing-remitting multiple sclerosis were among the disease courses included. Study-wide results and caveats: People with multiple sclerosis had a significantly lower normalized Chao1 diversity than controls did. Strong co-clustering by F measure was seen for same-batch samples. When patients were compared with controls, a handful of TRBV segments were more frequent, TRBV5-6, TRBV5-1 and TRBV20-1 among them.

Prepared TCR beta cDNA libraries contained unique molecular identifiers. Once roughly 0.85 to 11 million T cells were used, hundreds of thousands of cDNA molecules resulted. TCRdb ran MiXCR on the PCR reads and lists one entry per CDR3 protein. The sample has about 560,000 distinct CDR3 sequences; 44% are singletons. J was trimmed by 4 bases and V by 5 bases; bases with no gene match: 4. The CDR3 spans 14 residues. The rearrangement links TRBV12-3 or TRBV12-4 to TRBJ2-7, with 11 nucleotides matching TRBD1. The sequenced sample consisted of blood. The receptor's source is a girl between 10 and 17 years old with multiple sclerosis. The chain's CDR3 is CASSDRDRGYEQYF. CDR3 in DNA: TGTGCCAGCAGTGACCGGGACAGGGGGTACGAGCAGTACTTC.